The present T cell receptor (beta chain) was sequenced within a study of shared clonotypes between healthy human individuals. The study's findings and limits: Though the depth was large, rarefaction showed that sorted-subset sequencing was incomplete.

Generated by immunoSEQ multiplex PCR, the TCRdb table keeps only in-frame clones and is missing some. This repertoire shows more than 2 million clones, 90% to 95% found once; its top ten account for 0.1% to 0.15%. This clone was seen once. The antigen is not known. The sample consisted of naive CD4+ T cells sorted from blood. Described subset: CD45RA+ positively selected. The origin of this receptor is a man between 18 and 35 years old in good health.

CDR3 protein: CASSLELAGVDTQYF. The DNA for the CDR3 is TGCGCCAGCAGCTTGGAACTAGCGGGGGTCGATACGCAGTATTTT. The chain couples TRBV5-1 to TRBJ2-3, with 11 bases fitting TRBD2. Germline loops: CDR1 SGHRS, CDR2 YFSETQ. With V trimmed by 0 bases and J by 6 bases, 3 bases remained unmatched. CDR3 size: 15 residues.